This T cell receptor (beta chain) is drawn from a study of blood T cells in healthy people across ages. Next came a second PCR, run for roughly 6 to 11 cycles, which used a sample-barcoded 5' primer along with a J-beta primer mix. MiXCR, applied by TCRdb to the 5' RACE reads, yields one record per CDR3 protein. The sample holds a few hundred thousand distinct CDR3 sequences, roughly 29% seen once. Healthy Caucasians from Russia aged about 6 to 100 served as donors. There are 15 residues in the CDR3. Looked up from germline, CDR1 is SGHTA and CDR2 is FQGNSA. The V end lost 3 bases, the J end lost 3 bases, and 9 bases lay between the germline ends. This clonotype was counted a few times.

This clonotype originated in a woman aged 70-85 years in good health. Sample: blood. The chain employs TRBV7-2 and TRBJ1-6; D is perhaps TRBD1 (5 bases). The CDR3 bases are TGTGCCAGCAGCTTGGGACCGATCTATAATTCACCCCTCCACTTT. Encoded protein: CASSLGPIYNSPLHF.